This is a list of T cell receptor beta chains from one sample in a study of cytomegalovirus exposure and HLA in healthy donors. Repertoires were generated with immunoSEQ multiplex PCR, while TCRdb's copy carries only in-frame clones and drops some. The sample shows 100,000 to 150,000 clones, around 71% of them seen only once. Sequencing was performed on PBMCs. Source of these receptors: a woman aged 55-70 years in good health and CMV-seropositive. The CDR3 runs from the conserved cysteine through the conserved F or W.

TRBV18,TRBJ1-1,CASSPLAVSGGTEAFF
TRBV5-1,TRBJ2-1,CASSLAMTSGAYNEQFF
TRBV5-1,TRBJ1-3,CASSPGQTGSGNTIYF
TRBV6-1,TRBJ1-2,CASSEPYRGGYTF
TRBV4-2,TRBJ1-6,CASSQGDRGLNSPLHF
TRBV5-5,TRBJ1-1,CASSLQDRGLTEAFF
TRBV7-9,TRBJ2-7,CASTSGGGTTSYEQYF
TRBV6-5,TRBJ2-7,CASSQNRGPYEQYF
TRBV7-9,TRBJ1-5,CASRAGGMAQHF
TRBV6-1,TRBJ1-2,CASSAEQVLMAGYTF
TRBV11-2,TRBJ1-6,CATRGQGASPLHF
TRBV5-1,TRBJ2-4,CASSLGTSAELAKNIQYF
TRBV15,TRBJ1-2,CATSRDQGSYIYGYTF
TRBV7-2,TRBJ2-7,CASSSPNRGGEQYF
TRBV28,TRBJ2-5,CASSSRGGYETQYF